The sequence of this TCR beta chain was determined in a study of CD8 T cells in ankylosing spondylitis listed by TCRdb under 2017. For the study in its entirety: T cell receptor beta repertoires were profiled in healthy donors and ankylosing spondylitis patients so that disease-linked TCR variants could be found. In total, the full study cohort was made up of 108 healthy donors and about two dozen ankylosing spondylitis patients. Peripheral blood was sampled, and synovial fluid was additionally collected from ankylosing spondylitis patients.

Broader findings and caveats from the paper: Some motif variants were previously reported in synovial fluid and blood of reactive arthritis patients, suggesting common disease-initiation mechanisms. Blood from ankylosing spondylitis patients appeared to be characterized by a TCR beta motif composed of several highly homologous amino acid variants. According to the report, matched synovial fluid samples from ankylosing spondylitis patients were significantly enriched for the disease-linked clones. A CD8+ phenotype was shown by the disease-linked clones, which were found at relatively low frequencies in peripheral blood.

Based on the germline V gene, the CDR1 and CDR2 sequences are SGHRS and YFSETQ. V lost 0 bases and J lost 4 bases; the stretch between them is 13 bases long. CDR3 length: 15 amino acids, cysteine to phenylalanine. Only the CDR3 DNA stays, 45 bases, in frame from base 1. On this clonotype: What this receptor recognizes is not known. No qualities accompany the bases; no much larger clone lies one base away.

The run used an Illumina HiSeq 2500. Quantitative 5'-RACE with molecular barcodes was the method used to prepare the TCR beta libraries. Per the original workflow: A new computational method based on a probabilistic model of VDJ rearrangement was used to identify disease-linked TCR variants. The public reads were reprocessed in TCRdb via fastp at Q25 and MiXCR, keeping in-frame beta chains. Rows matching on CDR3 protein sequence are summarized as one entry with the most common DNA and genes. These V and J calls rely on TCRdb rather than the paper's analysis. The sample yields some 450,000 distinct CDR3 sequences; about 15% were counted once. The ten top clones hold about 0.94% of the sample.

This TCR came from a male donor with ankylosing spondylitis. The chain is encoded by TRBV5-1 joined to TRBJ1-2, and the D gene may be TRBD1, 6 bases matching. Sequences were obtained from blood, either unsorted or a sorted T cell fraction (not recorded which). The bases read TGCGCCAGCAGCTTGGGACAGGCCCCTGGCTATGGCTACACCTTC. The translation is CASSLGQAPGYGYTF.